A single sample gave rise to the 23 T cell receptor beta chains below, sequenced in a study of T-cell memory formation after mild COVID-19. TCRdb itself ran the 5' RACE reads through MiXCR, one entry per CDR3 protein. The sample yields 200,000 to 250,000 distinct CDR3 sequences, around 8.8% seen once. The sequenced material came from PBMCs or a T cell subset sorted from them (not recorded which). These receptors were collected from a man between 18 and 35 years old who had mild COVID-19 (a few samples of this study predate the infection). Cell type and time point are not known.

The V gene is TRBV4-3, the J gene TRBJ1-1; TRBD1 matches at 7 bases. CDR1 LGHNA and CDR2 YSLEER come from the germline V gene. The CDR3 contains 13 residues. V trimming: 0 bases; J trimming: 10 bases; junction bases outside the gene matches: 5. CDR3 region: CASSQDRDRAAFF. The DNA for the CDR3 is TGCGCCAGCAGCCAAGACCGAGACAGGGCAGCTTTCTTT.

The chain joins TRBV6-2 or TRBV6-3 to TRBJ2-7; the D gene is possibly TRBD1 (6 bases). This CDR3 has 14 amino acids. The germline gives CDR1 MNHEY, CDR2 SVGEGT. The ends were cut back, 5 bases at V and 1 base at J, with 12 bases in the middle. CDR3 nucleotides: TGTGCCAGCAGTCTGCCGGACAGTTCCTACGAGCAGTACTTC. Its translation: CASSLPDSSYEQYF.

The CDR3 is CASSPALGVGTEAFF. DNA of the CDR3: TGTGCCAGCAGTCCCGCCCTGGGGGTGGGCACTGAAGCTTTCTTT. The rearrangement uses TRBV12-3 or TRBV12-4 and TRBJ1-1, with D tentatively TRBD1 (5 bases). The CDR3 covers 15 residues. Trimming took 5 bases from V and 4 from J, leaving 17 bases between them.

J is TRBJ1-1 and V is TRBV7-9, with D possibly matching TRBD1 (6 bases). Trimming pared 4 bases from V and 4 bases from J, leaving 13 bases between. The V gene's germline CDR1 is SEHNR and CDR2 FQNEAQ (reference sequence). The length of the CDR3 is 14 residues. CDR3 residues: CASSSAGAATEAFF. The CDR3 nucleotides are TGTGCCAGCAGCTCAGCAGGGGCTGCCACTGAAGCTTTCTTT.

This clonotype was recorded a few times. This chain joins TRBV12-3 or TRBV12-4 and TRBJ1-4, with no clear D. Between the trimmed V and J ends, which lost 9 bases and 4 bases, there was a span of 12 bases. This CDR3 is built from 13 residues. The CDR3 region is CASSGTDNEKLFF. In DNA form, the CDR3 reads TGTGCCAGTTCCGGCACCGATAATGAAAAACTGTTTTTT.

This clonotype was counted a few times. V usage is TRBV3-1 and J usage is TRBJ2-3; D may correspond to TRBD1 or TRBD2 (5 bases each). The CDR3 extends over 16 amino acids. The ends were cut back, 1 base at V and 1 base at J, with 12 bases in the middle. Germline lookup yields CDR1 LGHDT and CDR2 YNNKEL (reference sequence). In DNA, the CDR3 is TGTGCCAGCAGCCAAGGGTGGGACCCTGGCACAGATACGCAGTATTTT. Encoded protein: CASSQGWDPGTDTQYF.

Only a few counts were recorded for this clonotype. The rearrangement uses TRBV12-3 or TRBV12-4 and TRBJ1-6, with D uncertain. Trimming left V 6 bases short and J 9 bases short, with 12 bases between. The CDR3 spans 13 residues. The CDR3 spells CASRGNRASPLHF. CDR3 coding DNA: TGTGCCAGCAGAGGAAATCGAGCTTCACCCCTCCACTTT.

This clonotype has a count of ten or more. This chain joins TRBV11-2 and TRBJ1-1, with 8 positions matching TRBD1. The trim removed 8 bases at V and 0 bases at J, leaving 2 bases unmatched. Germline values: CDR1 SGHAT, CDR2 FQNNGV. This CDR3 is 13 amino acids long. Here the CDR3 reads CASGQGMNTEAFF. CDR3 in DNA: TGTGCCAGCGGACAGGGAATGAACACTGAAGCTTTCTTT.

This clonotype was picked up a small number of times. The rearrangement links TRBV15 to TRBJ2-5, with 7 bases that match TRBD2. CDR1 and CDR2 from the germline V gene are LNHNV and YYDKDF (reference sequence). With V trimmed by 4 bases and J by 1 base, 9 bases remained unmatched. This CDR3 comprises 16 residues. This CDR3 reads CATSNFSPSGQETQYF. CDR3 coding DNA: TGTGCCACCAGCAATTTTTCTCCTAGCGGCCAAGAGACCCAGTACTTC.

This clonotype has at least ten counts. The chain joins TRBV5-6 to TRBJ2-1; 9 bases are a match to TRBD1. The CDR3 has 13 residues. J was trimmed by 8 bases and V by 0 bases; bases with no gene match: 0. Germline-derived CDR1 and CDR2 are SGHDT and YYEEEE. The CDR3 loop is CASSLDRGHEQFF. The CDR3 nucleotides are TGTGCCAGCAGCTTGGACAGGGGGCATGAGCAGTTCTTC.

J is TRBJ2-5 and V is TRBV14; no clear D. This CDR3 has 15 amino acids. Trimming removed 4 bases from V and 6 bases from J, with 18 bases in between. The germline V gene has CDR1 SGHDN and CDR2 FVKESK. CDR3 nucleotides: TGTGCCAGCAGCCTACCTGGTCATCAAGAGAAGACCCAGTACTTC. Protein product: CASSLPGHQEKTQYF.

This sequence joins TRBV20-1 and TRBJ2-3; D is ambiguous. The CDR3 runs to 13 residues. Trimming left V 0 bases short and J 5 bases short, with 9 bases between. In germline, CDR1 is DFQATT, CDR2 SNEGSKA (reference sequence). CDR3 DNA: TGCAGTGCTAGAGATCACTCGATAGATACGCAGTATTTT. Translation gives CSARDHSIDTQYF.

The chain recombines TRBV20-1 with TRBJ2-7; D is unclear. The CDR3 extends over 14 amino acids. The V gene lost 3 bases and the J gene lost 5 bases, with 17 bases spanning the gap. Germline V gene sequence: CDR1 DFQATT, CDR2 SNEGSKA (reference sequence). The DNA for the CDR3 is TGCAGTGCTAGGCCGGGCGCCCGTAGGGACGAGCAGTACGTC. It codes for CSARPGARRDEQYV.

In this sample, this clonotype turned up a few times. The chain combines TRBV18 with TRBJ2-7, with 9 bases fitting TRBD2. CDR3 length: 14 residues. With 2 bases clipped from V and 7 bases from J, the junction kept 6 bases outside the gene matches. CDR1 is KGHSH, CDR2 LQKENI, per germline. CDR3 protein: CASSPSASGIEQYV. CDR3 bases: TGTGCCAGCTCACCAAGCGCTAGCGGGATAGAGCAGTACGTC.

This clonotype was seen ten or more times. V usage is TRBV7-2 and J usage is TRBJ2-3; no clear D. V shed 5 bases and J shed 2 bases, with 8 bases lying between them. The CDR3 contains 13 residues. CDR1 is SGHTA and CDR2 is FQGNSA in the germline V gene. CDR3 in amino acids: CASSPRFTDTQYF. DNA of the CDR3: TGTGCCAGCAGCCCCCGCTTCACAGATACGCAGTATTTT.

In this sample, this clonotype turned up once. Because the CDR3's place on the DNA is in doubt, the DNA is left out and the CDR3 is given as listed by TCRdb. The chain joins TRBV7-2 to TRBJ1-5; the D call in the table, TRBD1, was not verified against the DNA. The CDR3 comprises 12 residues, both ends counted. Per the germline V gene, CDR1 is SGHTA and CDR2 is FQGNSA. This CDR3 reads CASSFGGGNPHF.

CDR3 bases: TGTGCCAGCAGCTACCGGCCGCCCCAAAGTAAAAGGACGGGAGAAGCTTTCTTT. Protein sequence: CASSYRPPQSKRTGEAFF. This chain links TRBV7-9 with TRBJ1-1; D gene uncertain. The V end was cut by 4 bases, the J end by 8 bases, with 29 bases between. Germline loops: CDR1 SEHNR, CDR2 FQNEAQ (reference sequence). The CDR3 is made up of 18 amino acids.

V is TRBV2 and J is TRBJ1-1; 12 bases fit TRBD1. The CDR3 consists of 13 residues. Germline V lookup: CDR1 SNHLY, CDR2 FYNNEI. J was trimmed by 7 bases and V by 6 bases; bases with no gene match: 3. The DNA for the CDR3 is TGTGCCAGCAGGGGACAGGGGGCCGGTGAAGCTTTCTTT. This codes for CASRGQGAGEAFF.

This clonotype appeared many times. The chain carries TRBV20-1 and TRBJ1-4; D unclear. The CDR3 sequence is 14 residues long. Germline V gene sequence: CDR1 DFQATT, CDR2 SNEGSKA (reference sequence). V lost 0 bases to trimming and J lost 3 bases, with 8 bases between them. CDR3 coding DNA: TGCAGTGCTAGAGATAGGAGAGCTAATGAAAAACTGTTTTTT. This translates into CSARDRRANEKLFF.

The gene calls are TRBV15 and TRBJ2-2; a weak D match, TRBD1 (6 bases). The CDR3 extends over 15 amino acids. Trimming took 5 bases from V and 4 from J, leaving 14 bases between them. Germline-derived CDR1 and CDR2 are LNHNV and YYDKDF (reference sequence). In nucleotides, the CDR3 is TGTGCCACCAGCCCTGCCAGGGGTTTCACCGGGGAGCTGTTTTTT. It is translated as CATSPARGFTGELFF. The complete variable domain, with remaining parts taken from reference TRBV15 and TRBJ2-2, reads DAMVIQNPRYQVTQFGKPVTLSCSQTLNHNVMYWYQQKSSQAPKLLFHYYDKDFNNEADTPDNFQSRRPNTSFCFLDIRSPGLGDTAMYLCATSPARGFTGELFFGEGSRLTVL.

Only a few counts were recorded for this clonotype. V and J are TRBV6-5 and TRBJ2-3; TRBD2 matches 9 bases. This CDR3 comprises 15 residues. Germline trimming cut 6 bases from V and 3 bases from J; bases unmatched to any gene: 7. Germline assignment: CDR1 MNHEY and CDR2 SVGAGI. CDR3 nucleotides: TGTGCCAGCAGCATGGGACTAGCCGGGACAGATACGCAGTATTTT. Amino acid sequence: CASSMGLAGTDTQYF.

This chain uses TRBV11-2 with TRBJ1-4; 7 bases are shared with TRBD1. Trimming removed 8 bases from V and 0 bases from J; junction bases left unmatched: 9. Germline values: CDR1 SGHAT, CDR2 FQNNGV. The CDR3 is made up of 16 amino acids. The CDR3 loop is CASRSGQIPTNEKLFF. In DNA form, the CDR3 reads TGTGCCAGCCGTTCGGGACAGATACCAACTAATGAAAAACTGTTTTTT.

This clonotype was seen at least ten times. The genes are TRBV20-1 and TRBJ2-5, with 11 bases fitting TRBD2. The CDR3 sequence is 15 residues long. V lost 0 bases, J lost 4 bases, and 4 bases stayed unmatched. Germline V gene sequence: CDR1 DFQATT, CDR2 SNEGSKA (reference sequence). DNA of the CDR3: TGCAGTGCTAGAGATACCGGGACTAGCGGAGAGACCCAGTACTTC. This gives the protein CSARDTGTSGETQYF.